The 29 T cell receptor beta chains below were found in one sample sequenced in a study of blood T cell repertoires in COVID-19. The protocol was immunoSEQ multiplex PCR, while the TCRdb copy is restricted to in-frame clones and leaves out a portion. The sample consists of approximately 210,000 clones, about four fifths of them appearing once. Material: peripheral blood. All receptors come from a woman over 75 with COVID-19, enrolled during active disease.

For this clone: At the DNA level, this CDR3 is encoded by other sequences in the same sample as well. This sequence joins TRBV5-1 and TRBJ2-3; 7 bases align to TRBD1. This CDR3 region has 14 residues. V gave up 0 bases and J gave up 6 bases; unmatched junction bases: 4. Germline CDR1 and CDR2: SGHRS and YFSETQ. The CDR3 region is CASSLGQGVDTQYF. As DNA, the CDR3 is TGCGCCAGCAGCTTGGGGCAGGGGGTCGATACGCAGTATTTT.

The CDR3 bases are TGCGCCAGCAGCCAAACTAGCGGGAGGGCCAATGAGCAGTTCTTC. Translation: CASSQTSGRANEQFF. V is TRBV4-1 and J is TRBJ2-1; TRBD2 agrees at 13 bases. CDR3 length equals 15 residues. V lost 2 bases to trimming and J lost 6 bases; unmatched junction nucleotides: 1. CDR1 and CDR2 (germline): MGHRA, YSYEKL.

This clone has only a few counts. The genes are TRBV2 and TRBJ1-5, with no clear D. The length of the CDR3 is 15 residues. V dropped 5 bases and J dropped 4 bases, with 15 bases sitting between them. CDR1 and CDR2 from the germline V gene are SNHLY and FYNNEI. CDR3 nucleotide sequence: TGTGCCAGCAGTCTGGCATCCCAGAGGAATCAGCCCCAGCATTTT. This gives the protein CASSLASQRNQPQHF.

This clone has a single count. The gene calls are TRBV28 and TRBJ1-1; D remains ambiguous. CDR3 length equals 14 residues. From germline, CDR1 is MDHEN and CDR2 SYDVKM. V dropped 2 bases and J dropped 4 bases, with 11 bases sitting between them. The CDR3 region is CASSLMSLGTEAFF. The CDR3 nucleotides read TGTGCCAGCAGTTTAATGAGTCTCGGCACTGAAGCTTTCTTT.

This chain links TRBV18 with TRBJ1-1; maybe TRBD1 (5 bases). This CDR3 contains 12 residues. V gave up 8 bases and J gave up 2 bases, with 9 bases separating them. Germline loops: CDR1 KGHSH, CDR2 LQKENI. The CDR3 DNA reads TGTGCCAGCGGGGGGAAAAACACTGAAGCTTTCTTT. It specifies CASGGKNTEAFF. The variable domain in full, completed from reference TRBV18 and TRBJ1-1, reads NAGVMQNPRHLVRRRGQEARLRCSPMKGHSHVYWYRQLPEEGLKFMVYLQKENIIDESGMPKERFSAEFPKEGPSILRIQQVVRGDSAAYFCASGGKNTEAFFGQGTRLTVV.

This CDR3 reads CASSSTGIQPQHF. The CDR3, as DNA: TGTGCCAGCAGTTCTACAGGGATCCAGCCCCAGCATTTT. The V call is TRBV12-3 or TRBV12-4, the J call TRBJ1-5; D is possibly TRBD1 (6 bases). The length of the CDR3 is 13 residues. Between the trimmed V and J ends, which lost 4 bases and 7 bases, there was a span of 11 bases.

The chain has TRBV7-2 and TRBJ2-3, with TRBD2 matching over 8 bases. The V and J ends lost 0 bases and 0 bases, in that order; junction bases with no gene match: 2. This CDR3 is 16 amino acids long. Germline V gene lookup returns CDR1 SGHTA and CDR2 FQGNSA. CDR3 protein: CASSLAASGSTDTQYF. In nucleotides, the CDR3 is TGTGCCAGCAGCTTAGCGGCTAGCGGGAGCACAGATACGCAGTATTTT.

This clone was counted a few times. This chain uses TRBV5-1 with TRBJ2-1, with 10 bases aligning to TRBD1. The germline V gene encodes CDR1 SGHRS and CDR2 YFSETQ. The ends lost 1 base at V and 6 bases at J; junction bases unmatched: 7. CDR3 size: 16 residues. The CDR3 DNA reads as TGCGCCAGCAGCTTGTTGACAGGGGGCCGATCCAATGAGCAGTTCTTC. Protein sequence: CASSLLTGGRSNEQFF.

The rearrangement joins TRBV19 to TRBJ1-4; 7 nucleotides agree with TRBD1. The CDR3 is 15 residues long. J was trimmed by 3 bases and V by 4 bases; bases with no gene match: 5. The germline gives CDR1 LNHDA, CDR2 SQIVND (reference sequence). The CDR3 nucleotides read TGTGCCAGTAGTACCTCGACAGGGTCTAATGAAAAACTGTTTTTT. Its protein is CASSTSTGSNEKLFF.

The chain is built from TRBV7-2 and TRBJ2-3; TRBD1 matches 7 bases. V lost 6 bases and J lost 6; bases outside the gene matches: 9. Per the germline V gene, CDR1 is SGHTA and CDR2 is FQGNSA. The CDR3 is 14 amino acids. Written as DNA, the CDR3 is TGTGCCAGCAGTCGCCGGACAGGATCCGATACGCAGTATTTT. Protein product: CASSRRTGSDTQYF.

V is TRBV10-3 and J is TRBJ1-5; no reliable D call. V was shortened by 6 bases and J by 0 bases, with 12 bases between the two germline ends. This CDR3 comprises 15 residues. Germline CDR1 and CDR2: ENHRY and SYGVKD. The DNA for the CDR3 is TGTGCCATCAGCGCAACGGAGAATAGCAATCAGCCCCAGCATTTT. It is translated as CAISATENSNQPQHF.

The chain carries TRBV11-1 and TRBJ1-1, with D possibly matching TRBD1 (5 bases). This CDR3 comprises 12 residues. The V end lost 4 bases, the J end lost 5 bases, and 8 bases lay between the germline ends. Looked up from germline, CDR1 is SGHAT and CDR2 is FQDESV (reference sequence). Here the CDR3 DNA reads TGTGCCAGCAGCTCAGGGAGGACTGAAGCTTTCTTT. Translating it yields CASSSGRTEAFF. Supplemented by reference TRBV11-1 and TRBJ1-1, the full variable domain reads EAEVAQSPRYKITEKSQAVAFWCDPISGHATLYWYRQILGQGPELLVQFQDESVVDDSQLPKDRFSAERLKGVDSTLKIQPAELGDSAMYLCASSSGRTEAFFGQGTRLTVV.

The rearrangement links TRBV5-1 to TRBJ2-2; 8 nucleotides agree with TRBD1. The CDR3 runs to 15 residues. Per germline, CDR1 SGHRS and CDR2 YFSETQ. V was pared by 4 bases and J by 2 bases, with 4 bases of the junction left unmatched. CDR3 amino acids: CASSRDRGNTGELFF. The DNA of the CDR3 is TGCGCCAGCAGCCGAGACAGGGGAAACACCGGGGAGCTGTTTTTT. The complete variable domain, with remaining parts taken from reference TRBV5-1 and TRBJ2-2, reads KAGVTQTPRYLIKTRGQQVTLSCSPISGHRSVSWYQQTPGQGLQFLFEYFSETQRNKGNFPGRFSGRQFSNSRSEMNVSTLELGDSALYLCASSRDRGNTGELFFGEGSRLTVL.

J is TRBJ2-7 and V is TRBV5-1; the match to TRBD2 covers 11 bases. Trimming at V came to 4 bases and at J to 2 bases, leaving 5 bases not matched to a gene. This CDR3 contains 15 residues. In germline, CDR1 is SGHRS, CDR2 YFSETQ. CDR3 sequence: CASSVGTSGTYEQYF. The CDR3 nucleotides read TGCGCCAGCAGCGTCGGGACTAGCGGTACCTACGAGCAGTACTTC.

The chain joins TRBV4-1 to TRBJ2-7; 8 bases align to TRBD2. Germline CDR1 and CDR2: MGHRA and YSYEKL. The trim removed 1 base at V and 1 base at J, leaving 6 bases unmatched. The CDR3 extends over 16 amino acids. The CDR3 loop is CASSQGTGLVSYEQYF. CDR3 nucleotide sequence: TGCGCCAGCAGCCAAGGAACGGGACTAGTTTCCTACGAGCAGTACTTC.

As to this clone: The identical CDR3 is also encoded by other nucleotide sequences in the sample. The chain couples TRBV19 to TRBJ1-1; the D gene is possibly TRBD1 (5 bases). In germline, CDR1 is LNHDA, CDR2 SQIVND (reference sequence). V was clipped by 4 bases and J by 5 bases, with 11 bases between them. The CDR3 runs to 13 residues. In DNA form, the CDR3 reads TGTGCCAGTAGTAGGGGGGGTCGGACTGAAGCTTTCTTT. Translation: CASSRGGRTEAFF.

The chain recombines TRBV7-9 with TRBJ2-2, with 7 bases identical to TRBD1. Germline trimming cut 5 bases from V and 7 bases from J; bases unmatched to any gene: 7. This CDR3 comprises 14 residues. The germline V gene has CDR1 SEHNR and CDR2 FQNEAQ (reference sequence). The CDR3 reads CASSPRDRVGELFF. CDR3 sequence (DNA): TGTGCCAGCAGCCCTCGGGACAGAGTCGGGGAGCTGTTTTTT.

The chain employs TRBV27 and TRBJ2-7, with 7 bases identical to TRBD1. CDR1 is MNHEY and CDR2 is SMNVEV in the germline V gene (reference sequence). V lost 5 bases, J lost 3 bases, and 19 bases stayed unmatched. This CDR3 is 18 amino acids long. The chain's CDR3 is CASSLRSRSGGRLYEQYF. The CDR3 DNA sequence: TGTGCCAGCAGTCTACGGAGCCGGTCAGGGGGTCGCCTCTACGAGCAGTACTTC.

J is TRBJ2-1 and V is TRBV5-6, with TRBD2 identical over 7 bases. Germline V gene data show CDR1 as SGHDT and CDR2 as YYEEEE. The CDR3 runs 15 residues. After removal of 4 bases from V and 8 bases from J, the junction contained 12 bases not matched to a gene. CDR3 sequence reads: CASSPRGVRWDEQFF. CDR3 DNA: TGTGCCAGCAGCCCCCGGGGGGTTCGGTGGGATGAGCAGTTCTTC. Complete variable domain (other parts from reference TRBV5-6 and TRBJ2-1): DAGVTQSPTHLIKTRGQQVTLRCSPKSGHDTVSWYQQALGQGPQFIFQYYEEEERQRGNFPDRFSGHQFPNYSSELNVNALLLGDSALYLCASSPRGVRWDEQFFGPGTRLTVL.

The chain is built from TRBV4-2 and TRBJ2-1, with 10 bases identical to TRBD2. This CDR3 is built from 16 residues. V trimming: 4 bases; J trimming: 6 bases; junction bases outside the gene matches: 9. Germline V gene data show CDR1 as LGHNA and CDR2 as YNFKEQ. The DNA for the CDR3 is TGTGCCAGCAGCCGTAGAGCGGGAGGGCCAGGCAATGAGCAGTTCTTC. Translating it yields CASSRRAGGPGNEQFF.

This clone appeared a single time. V is TRBV5-1 and J is TRBJ2-5; tentatively, D is TRBD1 (5 bases). Germline V gene sequence: CDR1 SGHRS, CDR2 YFSETQ. CDR3 size: 14 residues. V gave up 4 bases and J gave up 5 bases, with 15 bases separating them. The CDR3 is CASSPAQGSETQYF. Written as DNA, the CDR3 is TGCGCCAGCAGCCCGGCCCAGGGTTCGGAGACCCAGTACTTC.

This clone was detected a few times. The chain uses TRBV9 and TRBJ2-3; D uncertain. This CDR3 contains 13 residues. The V gene's germline CDR1 is SGDLS and CDR2 YYNGEE. Deletions cut 10 bases from V and 2 bases from J, with 14 bases between. The CDR3 is CASVSAYTDTQYF. The CDR3 nucleotides read TGTGCCTCAGTGAGCGCTTACACAGATACGCAGTATTTT. The entire variable domain, with the rest obtained from reference TRBV9 and TRBJ2-3, is as follows: DSGVTQTPKHLITATGQRVTLRCSPRSGDLSVYWYQQSLDQGLQFLIQYYNGEERAKGNILERFSAQQFPDLHSELNLSSLELGDSALYFCASVSAYTDTQYFGPGTRLTVL.

This chain connects TRBV5-1 to TRBJ1-4, with TRBD1 as a possible D gene (6 bases). The CDR3 loop spans 16 amino acids. The germline gives CDR1 SGHRS, CDR2 YFSETQ. V was trimmed by 0 bases and J by 7 bases, leaving 16 bases between them. CDR3 residues: CASSLGVGQSTEKLFF. The DNA for the CDR3 is TGCGCCAGCAGCTTGGGGGTTGGACAGTCTACTGAAAAACTGTTTTTT.

J is TRBJ1-2 and V is TRBV29-1; 7 bases match TRBD1. Per germline, CDR1 SQVTM and CDR2 ANQGSEA. J lost 6 bases, V lost 6 bases, and 22 bases had no gene match. This CDR3 is built from 17 residues. The CDR3, as DNA: TGCAGCGTCGACAACCGGGACAGCGGTATCAGGAAGGATGGCTACACCTTC. Its protein product is CSVDNRDSGIRKDGYTF.

This chain connects TRBV2 to TRBJ1-5; maybe TRBD1 (6 bases). The CDR3 is 14 residues long. Between the trimmed V and J ends, which lost 6 bases and 8 bases, there was a span of 17 bases. Germline CDR1 is SNHLY and CDR2 is FYNNEI. CDR3 DNA sequence: TGTGCCAGCAGCAGACAGGAGCTCCCTGAGCCCCAGCATTTT. This translates into CASSRQELPEPQHF.

The V gene is TRBV13, the J gene TRBJ1-2; no reliable D call. Germline CDR1 is PRHDT and CDR2 is FYEKMQ (reference sequence). This CDR3 has 12 residues. V shed 3 bases and J shed 6 bases, with 8 bases lying between them. CDR3 in DNA: TGTGCCAGCAGCTTGGCCGGGGATGGCTACACCTTC. Protein sequence: CASSLAGDGYTF.

The chain couples TRBV5-4 to TRBJ2-7; TRBD2 is a possible D gene (6 bases). Germline CDR1 reads SGHNT; CDR2 reads YYREEE (reference sequence). V lost 2 bases and J 2 bases, leaving 11 bases between the germline ends. CDR3 length: 14 amino acids. The CDR3 region has the DNA TGTGCCAGCAGCTTACGGGGGAGAACCTACGAGCAGTACTTC. It yields the protein CASSLRGRTYEQYF. Based on the CDR3 plus reference TRBV5-4 and TRBJ2-7, the full variable domain is ETGVTQSPTHLIKTRGQQVTLRCSSQSGHNTVSWYQQALGQGPQFIFQYYREEENGRGNFPPRFSGLQFPNYSSELNVNALELDDSALYLCASSLRGRTYEQYFGPGTRLTVT.

The rearrangement joins TRBV28 to TRBJ2-2; D is ambiguous. V was clipped by 7 bases and J by 0 bases, with 12 bases between them. The CDR3 covers 15 residues. The germline CDR1 and CDR2 sequences are MDHEN and SYDVKM. The CDR3 here is CASITGGANTGELFF. The CDR3 DNA sequence: TGTGCCAGCATAACCGGCGGCGCGAACACCGGGGAGCTGTTTTTT. Filled out from reference TRBV28 and TRBJ2-2, the complete variable domain reads DVKVTQSSRYLVKRTGEKVFLECVQDMDHENMFWYRQDPGLGLRLIYFSYDVKMKEKGDIPEGYSVSREKKERFSLILESASTNQTSMYLCASITGGANTGELFFGEGSRLTVL.

This clone showed up just a few times. The rearrangement joins TRBV10-2 to TRBJ1-6; possibly TRBD1 for D (6 bases). Germline assignment: CDR1 WSHSY and CDR2 SAAADI. Between the trimmed V and J ends, which lost 4 bases and 5 bases, there was a span of 12 bases. This CDR3 comprises 15 residues. This CDR3 is CASSVIGQNNSPLHF. CDR3 nucleotides: TGCGCCAGCAGTGTAATCGGACAGAATAATTCACCCCTCCACTTT.